Reported below is one TCR beta chain. Its cognate antigen is unknown. The PCR had 60 Vbeta and 13 Jbeta primers. Produced via immunoSEQ multiplex PCR; TCRdb's table is partial and in-frame only. The sample records more than 80,000 clones, about four fifths being singletons. The data were obtained in a study of cytomegalovirus exposure and HLA in healthy donors. Germline V lookup: CDR1 SNHLY, CDR2 FYNNEI. V was pared by 5 bases and J by 3 bases, with 9 bases of the junction left unmatched. The CDR3 is 15 residues long. Study observations and caveats: A later analysis linked a missense variant in DCLRE1C to the trimming of TCR beta V and J genes. In a later analysis, an Asian-associated ancestry cluster reportedly showed fewer N-insertions than the approximately 700-donor mean.

Sequencing was done on a sample of PBMCs. The chain couples TRBV2 to TRBJ1-1; 7 bases agree with TRBD1. The sequence was obtained from a man aged 55 to 69 in good health and CMV-seronegative. The CDR3 bases are TGTGCCAGCAGTCCATACGACAGGGAGGACACTGAAGCTTTCTTT. Protein sequence: CASSPYDREDTEAFF.